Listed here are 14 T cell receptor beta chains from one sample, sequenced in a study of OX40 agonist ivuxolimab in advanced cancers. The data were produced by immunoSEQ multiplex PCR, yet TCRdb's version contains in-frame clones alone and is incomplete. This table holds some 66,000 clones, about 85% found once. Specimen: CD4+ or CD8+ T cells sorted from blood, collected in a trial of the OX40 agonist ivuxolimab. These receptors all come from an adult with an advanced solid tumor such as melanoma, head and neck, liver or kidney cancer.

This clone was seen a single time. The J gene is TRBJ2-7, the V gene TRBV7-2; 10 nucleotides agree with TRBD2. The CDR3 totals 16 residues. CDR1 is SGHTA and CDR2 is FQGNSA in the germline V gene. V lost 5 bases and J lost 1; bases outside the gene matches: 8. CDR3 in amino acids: CASSVTLTSGSYEQYF. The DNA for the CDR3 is TGTGCCAGCAGCGTTACCTTGACTAGCGGGTCCTACGAGCAGTACTTC.

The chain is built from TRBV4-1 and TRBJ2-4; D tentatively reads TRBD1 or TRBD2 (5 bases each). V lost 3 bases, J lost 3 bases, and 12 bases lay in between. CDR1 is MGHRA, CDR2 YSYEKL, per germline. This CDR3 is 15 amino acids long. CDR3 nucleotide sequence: TGCGCCAGCAGCCAGACCCGGGACCACAAAAACATTCAGTACTTC. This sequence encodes CASSQTRDHKNIQYF.

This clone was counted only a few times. CDR3 residues: CARRRGPNTEAFF. The CDR3 coding sequence is TGTGCCAGAAGGAGGGGCCCTAACACTGAAGCTTTCTTT. This chain connects TRBV2 to TRBJ1-1; weak D call: TRBD1 (5 bases). The ends were cut back, 9 bases at V and 2 bases at J, with 13 bases in the middle. The CDR3 is made up of 13 amino acids. The V gene's germline CDR1 is SNHLY and CDR2 FYNNEI.

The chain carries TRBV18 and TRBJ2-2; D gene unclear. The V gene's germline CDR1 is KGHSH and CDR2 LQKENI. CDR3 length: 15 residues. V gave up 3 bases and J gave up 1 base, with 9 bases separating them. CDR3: CASSPPSQNTGELFF. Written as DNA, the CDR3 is TGTGCCAGCTCACCCCCCTCCCAGAACACCGGGGAGCTGTTTTTT.

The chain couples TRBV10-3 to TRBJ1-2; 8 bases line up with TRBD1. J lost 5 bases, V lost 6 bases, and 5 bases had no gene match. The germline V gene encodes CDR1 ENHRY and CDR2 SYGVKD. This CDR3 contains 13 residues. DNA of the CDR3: TGTGCCATCAGCCCCGACAGGGGTTATGGCTACACCTTC. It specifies CAISPDRGYGYTF.

CDR3 nucleotides: TGTGCCAGCAGCGACCGGGACGTAGGGTCCGGGGAGCTGTTTTTT. This gives the protein CASSDRDVGSGELFF. The chain joins TRBV9 to TRBJ2-2; D may be TRBD1 or TRBD2 (5 bases each). This CDR3 is built from 15 residues. Germline assignment: CDR1 SGDLS and CDR2 YYNGEE. V was cut by 3 bases and J by 6 bases, with 15 bases left in between. Using reference TRBV9 and TRBJ2-2 for the parts outside the CDR3, the full variable domain is DSGVTQTPKHLITATGQRVTLRCSPRSGDLSVYWYQQSLDQGLQFLIQYYNGEERAKGNILERFSAQQFPDLHSELNLSSLELGDSALYFCASSDRDVGSGELFFGEGSRLTVL.

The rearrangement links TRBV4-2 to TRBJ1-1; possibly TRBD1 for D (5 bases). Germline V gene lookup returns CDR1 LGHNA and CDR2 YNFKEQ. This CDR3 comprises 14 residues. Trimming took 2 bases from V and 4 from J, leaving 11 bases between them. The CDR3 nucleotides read TGTGCCAGCAGCCAACCGGGAAGGGGCACTGAAGCTTTCTTT. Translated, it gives CASSQPGRGTEAFF.

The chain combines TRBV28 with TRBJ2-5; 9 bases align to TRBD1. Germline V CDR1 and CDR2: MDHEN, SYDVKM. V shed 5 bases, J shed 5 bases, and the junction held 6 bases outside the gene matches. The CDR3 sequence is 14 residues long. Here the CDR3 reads CASSATGGRETQYF. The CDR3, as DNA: TGTGCCAGCAGTGCCACAGGGGGCAGGGAGACCCAGTACTTC. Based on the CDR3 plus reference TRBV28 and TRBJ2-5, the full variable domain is DVKVTQSSRYLVKRTGEKVFLECVQDMDHENMFWYRQDPGLGLRLIYFSYDVKMKEKGDIPEGYSVSREKKERFSLILESASTNQTSMYLCASSATGGRETQYFGPGTRLLVL.

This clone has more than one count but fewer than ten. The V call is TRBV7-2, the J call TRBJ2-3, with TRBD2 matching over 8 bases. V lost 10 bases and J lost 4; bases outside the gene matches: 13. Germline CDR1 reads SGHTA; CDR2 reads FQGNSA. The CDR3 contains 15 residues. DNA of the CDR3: TGTGCCACTACACCCTGGCGGGAGGTGCCAGATACGCAGTATTTT. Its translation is CATTPWREVPDTQYF. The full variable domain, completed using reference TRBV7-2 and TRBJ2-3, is GAGVSQSPSNKVTEKGKDVELRCDPISGHTALYWYRQSLGQGLEFLIYFQGNSAPDKSGLPSDRFSAERTGGSVSTLTIQRTQQEDSAVYLCATTPWREVPDTQYFGPGTRLTVL.

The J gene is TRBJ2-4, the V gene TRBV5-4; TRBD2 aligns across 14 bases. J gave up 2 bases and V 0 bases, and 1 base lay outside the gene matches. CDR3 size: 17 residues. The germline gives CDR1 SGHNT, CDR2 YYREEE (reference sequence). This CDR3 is CASSLGTSGGSKNIQYF. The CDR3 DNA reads TGTGCCAGCAGCTTGGGGACTAGCGGGGGGTCCAAAAACATTCAGTACTTC. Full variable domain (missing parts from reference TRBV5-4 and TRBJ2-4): ETGVTQSPTHLIKTRGQQVTLRCSSQSGHNTVSWYQQALGQGPQFIFQYYREEENGRGNFPPRFSGLQFPNYSSELNVNALELDDSALYLCASSLGTSGGSKNIQYFGAGTRLSVL.

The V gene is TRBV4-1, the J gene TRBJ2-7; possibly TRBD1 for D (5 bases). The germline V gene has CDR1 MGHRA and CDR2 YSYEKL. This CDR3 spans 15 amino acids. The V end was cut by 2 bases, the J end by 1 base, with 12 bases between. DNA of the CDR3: TGCGCCAGCAGCCAACCCGGAGACAGATCCTACGAGCAGTACTTC. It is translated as CASSQPGDRSYEQYF.

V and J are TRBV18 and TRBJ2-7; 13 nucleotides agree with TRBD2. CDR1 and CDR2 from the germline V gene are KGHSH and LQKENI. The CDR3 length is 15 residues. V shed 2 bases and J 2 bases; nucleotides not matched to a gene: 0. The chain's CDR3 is CASSPGTSGAYEQYF. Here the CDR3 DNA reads TGTGCCAGCTCACCAGGGACTAGCGGGGCCTACGAGCAGTACTTC.

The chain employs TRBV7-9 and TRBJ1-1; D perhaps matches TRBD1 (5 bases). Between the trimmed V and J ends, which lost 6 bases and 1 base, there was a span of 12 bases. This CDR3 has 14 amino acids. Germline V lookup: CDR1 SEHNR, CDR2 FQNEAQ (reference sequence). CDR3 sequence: CASSKGEGNTEAFF. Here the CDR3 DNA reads TGTGCCAGCAGTAAAGGGGAGGGGAACACTGAAGCTTTCTTT.

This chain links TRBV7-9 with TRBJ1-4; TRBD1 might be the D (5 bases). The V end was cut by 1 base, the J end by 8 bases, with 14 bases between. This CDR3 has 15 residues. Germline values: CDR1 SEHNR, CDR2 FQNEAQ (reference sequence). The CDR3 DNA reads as TGTGCCAGCAGCTTAGATGGGGCTTTACGGGAAAAACTGTTTTTT. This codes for CASSLDGALREKLFF.